The next 18 T cell receptor beta chains were all read from a single sample in a study of beta chain features in type 1 diabetes. Overall study results and limits: In all four CD4+ subsets, TCRB CDR3 length was significantly, moderately reduced in type 1 diabetes.

Expressed TCRB transcripts were sequenced because the isolated RNA had all been reverse transcribed beforehand. The method was immunoSEQ multiplex PCR; TCRdb's version includes in-frame clones alone and lacks a portion of them. The sample lists about 170,000 clones, about 7.9% seen once, with 0.5% in the top ten. Antigens for these TCRs are unknown. The sample was central memory CD4+ T cells from blood. The source is a man aged 18 to 30 with type 1 diabetes.

A few counts support this clone. V gene TRBV2 combines with J gene TRBJ2-5; D not certain. The V gene's germline CDR1 is SNHLY and CDR2 FYNNEI. Trimming took 0 bases from V and 4 from J, leaving 9 bases between them. This CDR3 is built from 14 residues. DNA of the CDR3: TGTGCCAGCAGTGAAGCGCCAGGCCGAGAGACCCAGTACTTC. Translation: CASSEAPGRETQYF.

The chain employs TRBV5-1 and TRBJ2-7; a possible D gene is TRBD2 (6 bases). CDR1 SGHRS and CDR2 YFSETQ come from the germline V gene. The V end was cut by 5 bases, the J end by 0 bases, with 9 bases between. There are 13 residues in the CDR3. The CDR3 reads CASRRGSSYEQYF. Written as DNA, the CDR3 is TGCGCCAGCAGGCGGGGTAGCTCCTACGAGCAGTACTTC. Filled out from reference TRBV5-1 and TRBJ2-7, the complete variable domain reads KAGVTQTPRYLIKTRGQQVTLSCSPISGHRSVSWYQQTPGQGLQFLFEYFSETQRNKGNFPGRFSGRQFSNSRSEMNVSTLELGDSALYLCASRRGSSYEQYFGPGTRLTVT.

This clone has only a few counts. V and J are TRBV7-9 and TRBJ2-7; tentative D call: TRBD1 (6 bases). Trimming cost V 5 bases and J 0 bases, with 26 bases left between them. Germline CDR1 reads SEHNR; CDR2 reads FQNEAQ (reference sequence). This CDR3 comprises 19 residues. In DNA, the CDR3 is TGTGCCAGCAGCCCTAGAAGCGACAGGCCTACTAGGCTCTCCTACGAGCAGTACTTC. Translated: CASSPRSDRPTRLSYEQYF.

This clone was observed a handful of times. The chain uses TRBV4-3 and TRBJ1-4, with D tentatively TRBD1 (5 bases). The CDR3 has 16 residues. Between the trimmed V and J ends, which lost 4 bases and 7 bases, there was a span of 19 bases. Germline values: CDR1 LGHNA, CDR2 YSLEER. CDR3 residues: CASSPNGGGGLEKLFF. The CDR3 coding sequence is TGCGCCAGCAGCCCGAACGGGGGGGGTGGACTTGAAAAACTGTTTTTT.

CDR3 coding DNA: TGTGCCAGCAGCATTAGCGGGGGGGCCGGAGAGACCCAGTACTTC. Protein: CASSISGGAGETQYF. The rearrangement joins TRBV9 to TRBJ2-5, with 11 bases identical to TRBD2. V shed 4 bases and J 4 bases; nucleotides not matched to a gene: 6. The CDR3 consists of 15 residues. In germline, CDR1 is SGDLS, CDR2 YYNGEE.

This clone was seen a handful of times. The chain combines TRBV6-6 with TRBJ2-7, with TRBD2 matching 7 bases. Germline values: CDR1 MNHNY, CDR2 SVGAGI (reference sequence). The CDR3 consists of 16 residues. Germline trimming cut 3 bases from V and 2 bases from J; bases unmatched to any gene: 10. The CDR3 nucleotides read TGTGCCAGCAGTTATGGGCTAGCGGAGCTGACCTACGAGCAGTACTTC. It codes for CASSYGLAELTYEQYF.

This clone was counted only a few times. The chain has TRBV19 and TRBJ1-1; D possibly corresponds to TRBD1 (6 bases). This CDR3 has 15 residues. Trimming left V 9 bases short and J 3 bases short, with 20 bases between. Per germline, CDR1 LNHDA and CDR2 SQIVND (reference sequence). CDR3: CASLPGGRRYTEAFF. CDR3 coding DNA: TGTGCCAGCCTTCCCGGGGGGCGCAGATACACTGAAGCTTTCTTT.

This clone was detected a few times. The chain links TRBV4-2 to TRBJ1-4; TRBD1 might be the D (5 bases). Germline CDR1 and CDR2: LGHNA and YNFKEQ. Trimming removed 4 bases from V and 5 bases from J, with 14 bases in between. CDR3 length: 15 residues. In DNA form, the CDR3 reads TGTGCCAGCAGCCGGGGCGGACCTCGGAATGAAAAACTGTTTTTT. Translating it yields CASSRGGPRNEKLFF.

The V and J genes are TRBV5-6 and TRBJ2-7; 9 bases are a match to TRBD1. There are 14 residues in the CDR3. Germline assignment: CDR1 SGHDT and CDR2 YYEEEE. The ends lost 2 bases at V and 5 bases at J; junction bases unmatched: 5. CDR3 DNA: TGTGCCAGCAGCTTAACAGGGGGCGGCGACGAGCAGTACTTC. Residues: CASSLTGGGDEQYF. Drawing the rest from reference TRBV5-6 and TRBJ2-7, the complete variable domain is DAGVTQSPTHLIKTRGQQVTLRCSPKSGHDTVSWYQQALGQGPQFIFQYYEEEERQRGNFPDRFSGHQFPNYSSELNVNALLLGDSALYLCASSLTGGGDEQYFGPGTRLTVT.

The V and J genes are TRBV4-3 and TRBJ2-3, with D perhaps matching TRBD1 (6 bases). The V end was cut by 1 base, the J end by 0 bases, with 8 bases between. CDR3 length: 15 residues. In germline, CDR1 is LGHNA, CDR2 YSLEER. In DNA form, the CDR3 reads TGCGCCAGCAGCCAAGGACAGGAGAGCACAGATACGCAGTATTTT. Encoded protein: CASSQGQESTDTQYF.

This chain's CDR3 is CASSQPTSGINEQFF. CDR3 sequence (DNA): TGCGCCAGCAGCCAACCGACTAGCGGGATCAATGAGCAGTTCTTC. The chain links TRBV4-1 to TRBJ2-1, with TRBD2 matching over 11 bases. J lost 6 bases, V lost 2 bases, and 3 bases had no gene match. Germline V gene lookup returns CDR1 MGHRA and CDR2 YSYEKL. CDR3 length: 15 residues.

In its sample, this clone was seen a few times. J is TRBJ2-5 and V is TRBV5-4, with TRBD1 matching over 9 bases. Looked up from germline, CDR1 is SGHNT and CDR2 is YYREEE (reference sequence). V gave up 4 bases and J gave up 4 bases; unmatched junction bases: 5. CDR3 size: 14 residues. The CDR3 DNA follows: TGTGCCAGCAGCCAAACGACAGGGGGAGAGACCCAGTACTTC. Protein sequence: CASSQTTGGETQYF.

This clone was found many times. The chain is built from TRBV9 and TRBJ1-2, with D tentatively TRBD1 (5 bases). The V gene lost 3 bases and the J gene lost 3 bases, with 12 bases spanning the gap. Germline-derived CDR1 and CDR2 are SGDLS and YYNGEE. The CDR3 extends over 14 amino acids. CDR3 nucleotides: TGTGCCAGCAGCGGGAGCGGGGCGTACTATGGCTACACCTTC. Protein sequence: CASSGSGAYYGYTF.

The chain employs TRBV5-6 and TRBJ2-1; no clear D. The CDR3 covers 13 residues. Between the trimmed V and J ends, which lost 7 bases and 4 bases, there was a span of 12 bases. The germline V gene has CDR1 SGHDT and CDR2 YYEEEE. CDR3 nucleotide sequence: TGTGCCAGCCACCGGGTGGGTTACAATGAGCAGTTCTTC. Protein: CASHRVGYNEQFF.

J is TRBJ1-2 and V is TRBV28; TRBD1 aligns across 7 bases. Germline values: CDR1 MDHEN, CDR2 SYDVKM. The ends lost 6 bases at V and 1 base at J; junction bases unmatched: 8. This CDR3 spans 15 amino acids. CDR3 in DNA: TGTGCCAGCAGCTCTTTCGGACAGGATAACTATGGCTACACCTTC. This codes for CASSSFGQDNYGYTF.

This clone was detected only a few times. The CDR3 DNA sequence: TGTGCCAGCAGTCTATCCCCTTCCGGAGAGACCCAGTACTTC. It yields the protein CASSLSPSGETQYF. The V gene is TRBV7-9, the J gene TRBJ2-5; D gene ambiguous. V was shortened by 6 bases and J by 4 bases, with 15 bases between the two germline ends. Germline V gene lookup returns CDR1 SEHNR and CDR2 FQNEAQ (reference sequence). This CDR3 comprises 14 residues.

This clone was picked up a small number of times. The gene calls are TRBV15 and TRBJ1-5, with D perhaps TRBD1 (5 bases). Trimming pared 9 bases from V and 4 bases from J, leaving 13 bases between. Germline V CDR1 and CDR2: LNHNV, YYDKDF (reference sequence). The CDR3 is made up of 13 amino acids. The CDR3 spells CATSRGENQPQHF. DNA for the CDR3: TGTGCCACTTCGCGGGGGGAGAATCAGCCCCAGCATTTT.

This clone was seen only a few times. The chain uses TRBV7-2 and TRBJ2-6, with TRBD1 matching 10 bases. There are 17 residues in the CDR3. Germline V CDR1 and CDR2: SGHTA, FQGNSA. J was trimmed by 6 bases and V by 1 base; bases with no gene match: 6. The CDR3 region has the DNA TGTGCCAGCAGCTTAGTAAGACAGGGGGCGCAGGCCAACGTCCTGACTTTC. This sequence encodes CASSLVRQGAQANVLTF.